These T cell receptor beta chains were read from a single sample in a study of CD8 T cells in Susac syndrome. A single record per CDR3 protein comes from TCRdb applying MiXCR to the immunoSEQ multiplex PCR reads. The table has 85,000 to 120,000 distinct CDR3 sequences, approximately 95% seen once. Sequenced material: CD8+ T cells from PBMCs. All receptors come from a human donor with Susac syndrome. CDR3s leave out the opening cysteine and the closing phenylalanine or tryptophan. Fields, in order: V gene, J gene, CDR3 protein.

v_call: TRBV9; j_call: TRBJ2-2; cdr3_aa: ASEENTGELF
v_call: TRBV7-9; j_call: TRBJ2-7; cdr3_aa: ASSLGRLGPSEQY
v_call: TRBV7-9; j_call: TRBJ2-7; cdr3_aa: ASSKTGFEQY
v_call: TRBV9; j_call: TRBJ1-2; cdr3_aa: ASSVVGDGYT
v_call: TRBV20-1; j_call: TRBJ1-1; cdr3_aa: SARDRQGNTEAF
v_call: TRBV9; j_call: TRBJ1-5; cdr3_aa: ASSAGQGGQPQH
v_call: TRBV27; j_call: TRBJ2-6; cdr3_aa: ASRDTTSGANVLT
v_call: TRBV27; j_call: TRBJ1-5; cdr3_aa: ASTPQGAGQPQH
v_call: TRBV7-3; j_call: TRBJ2-7; cdr3_aa: ASTHILDEQY
v_call: TRBV7-8; j_call: TRBJ2-3; cdr3_aa: ASSIQGYTDTQY
v_call: TRBV4-1; j_call: TRBJ1-4; cdr3_aa: ASSRGNRELF
v_call: TRBV5-4; j_call: TRBJ1-5; cdr3_aa: ASSLGGWNQPQH